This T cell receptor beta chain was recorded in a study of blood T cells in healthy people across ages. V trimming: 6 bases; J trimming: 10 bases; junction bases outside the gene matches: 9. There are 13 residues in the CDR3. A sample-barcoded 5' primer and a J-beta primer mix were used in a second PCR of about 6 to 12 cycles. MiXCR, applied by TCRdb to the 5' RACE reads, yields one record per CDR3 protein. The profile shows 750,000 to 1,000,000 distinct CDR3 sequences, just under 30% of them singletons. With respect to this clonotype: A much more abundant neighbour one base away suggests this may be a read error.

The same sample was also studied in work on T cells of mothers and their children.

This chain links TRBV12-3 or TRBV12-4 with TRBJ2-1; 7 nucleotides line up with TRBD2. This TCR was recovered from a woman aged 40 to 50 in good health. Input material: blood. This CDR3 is CASRRAGTYEQFF. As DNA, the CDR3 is TGTGCCAGCAGGAGAGCGGGAACCTACGAGCAGTTCTTC.